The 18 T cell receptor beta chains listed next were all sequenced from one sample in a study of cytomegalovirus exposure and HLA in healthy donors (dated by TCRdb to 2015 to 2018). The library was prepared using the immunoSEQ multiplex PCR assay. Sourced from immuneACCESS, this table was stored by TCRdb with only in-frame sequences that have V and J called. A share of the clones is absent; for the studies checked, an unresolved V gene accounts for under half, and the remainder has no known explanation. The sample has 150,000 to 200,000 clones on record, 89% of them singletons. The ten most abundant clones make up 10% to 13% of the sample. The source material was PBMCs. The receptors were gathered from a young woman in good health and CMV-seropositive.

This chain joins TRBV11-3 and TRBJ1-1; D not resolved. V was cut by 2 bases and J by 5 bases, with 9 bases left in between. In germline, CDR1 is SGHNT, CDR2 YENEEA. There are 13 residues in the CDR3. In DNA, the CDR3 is TGTGCCAGCAGCTTACTGGGAGAGACTGAAGCTTTCTTT. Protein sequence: CASSLLGETEAFF.

The DNA of the CDR3 is TGTGCCAGCAGTGCCGGGACAGCCTATGGCTACACCTTC. Protein sequence: CASSAGTAYGYTF. The chain has TRBV27 and TRBJ1-2; 7 bases are a match to TRBD1. The V segment lost 5 bases and the J segment 4 bases; nucleotides outside the gene matches: 4. Germline V gives CDR1 MNHEY, CDR2 SMNVEV (reference sequence). There are 13 residues in the CDR3.

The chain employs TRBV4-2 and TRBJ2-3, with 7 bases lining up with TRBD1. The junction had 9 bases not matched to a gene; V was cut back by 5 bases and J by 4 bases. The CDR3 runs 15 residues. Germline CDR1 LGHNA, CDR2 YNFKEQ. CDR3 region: CASSSRQGQADTQYF. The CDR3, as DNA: TGTGCCAGCAGCTCCCGACAGGGCCAAGCAGATACGCAGTATTTT.

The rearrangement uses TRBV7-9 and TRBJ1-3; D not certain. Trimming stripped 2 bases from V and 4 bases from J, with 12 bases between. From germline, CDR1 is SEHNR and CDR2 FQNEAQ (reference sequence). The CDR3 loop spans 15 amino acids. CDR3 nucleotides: TGTGCCAGCAGCTTAATTGGGCCCAGAGGAAACACCATATATTTT. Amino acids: CASSLIGPRGNTIYF.

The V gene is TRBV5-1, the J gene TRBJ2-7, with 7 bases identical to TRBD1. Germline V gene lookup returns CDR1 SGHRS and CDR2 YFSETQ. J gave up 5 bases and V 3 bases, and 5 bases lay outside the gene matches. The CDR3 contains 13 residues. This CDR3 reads CASSSLGGHEQYF. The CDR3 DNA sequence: TGCGCCAGCAGCTCATTAGGGGGCCACGAGCAGTACTTC.

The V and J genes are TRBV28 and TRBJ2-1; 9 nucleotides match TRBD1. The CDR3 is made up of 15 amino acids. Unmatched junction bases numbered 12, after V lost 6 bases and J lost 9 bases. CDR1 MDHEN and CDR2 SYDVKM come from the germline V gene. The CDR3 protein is CASSTTGGRAGEQFF. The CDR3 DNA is TGTGCCAGCAGCACTACAGGGGGCCGGGCAGGTGAGCAGTTCTTC.

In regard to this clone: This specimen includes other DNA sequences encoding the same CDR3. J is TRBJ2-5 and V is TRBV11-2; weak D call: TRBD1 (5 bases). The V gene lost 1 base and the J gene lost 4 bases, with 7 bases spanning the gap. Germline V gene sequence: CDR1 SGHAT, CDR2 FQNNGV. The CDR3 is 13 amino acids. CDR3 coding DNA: TGTGCCAGCAGCTTAGGTCAGGGAGAGACCCAGTACTTC. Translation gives CASSLGQGETQYF.

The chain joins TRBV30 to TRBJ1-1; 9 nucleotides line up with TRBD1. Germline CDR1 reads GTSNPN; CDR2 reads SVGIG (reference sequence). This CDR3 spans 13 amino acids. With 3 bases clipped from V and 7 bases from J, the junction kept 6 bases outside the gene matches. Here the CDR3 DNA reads TGTGCCTGGAGAGAGGGGACAGGGTTTGAAGCTTTCTTT. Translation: CAWREGTGFEAFF.

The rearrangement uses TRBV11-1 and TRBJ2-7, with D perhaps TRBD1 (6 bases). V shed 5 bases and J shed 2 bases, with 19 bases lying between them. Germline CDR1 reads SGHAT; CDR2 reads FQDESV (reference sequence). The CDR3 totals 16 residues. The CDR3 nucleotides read TGTGCCAGCAGCCTCCTTAGGACAGCTGTTCCCTACGAGCAGTACTTC. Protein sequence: CASSLLRTAVPYEQYF.

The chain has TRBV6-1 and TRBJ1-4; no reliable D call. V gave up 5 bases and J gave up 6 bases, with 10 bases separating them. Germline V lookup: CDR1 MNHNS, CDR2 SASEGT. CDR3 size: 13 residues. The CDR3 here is CASSRVRDEKLFF. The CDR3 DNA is TGTGCCAGCAGTCGGGTGCGCGATGAAAAACTGTTTTTT.

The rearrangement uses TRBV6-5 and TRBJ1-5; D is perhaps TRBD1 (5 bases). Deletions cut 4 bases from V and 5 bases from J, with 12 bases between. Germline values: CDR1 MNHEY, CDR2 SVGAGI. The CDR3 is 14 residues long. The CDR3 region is CASSLSRADQPQHF. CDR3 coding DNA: TGTGCCAGCAGTTTGTCCAGGGCAGATCAGCCCCAGCATTTT.

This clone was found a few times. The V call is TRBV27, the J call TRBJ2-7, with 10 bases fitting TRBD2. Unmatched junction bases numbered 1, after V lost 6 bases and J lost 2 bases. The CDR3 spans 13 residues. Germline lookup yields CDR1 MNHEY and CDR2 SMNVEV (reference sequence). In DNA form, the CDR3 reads TGTGCCAGCAGGGGACTAGCGACCTACGAGCAGTACTTC. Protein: CASRGLATYEQYF.

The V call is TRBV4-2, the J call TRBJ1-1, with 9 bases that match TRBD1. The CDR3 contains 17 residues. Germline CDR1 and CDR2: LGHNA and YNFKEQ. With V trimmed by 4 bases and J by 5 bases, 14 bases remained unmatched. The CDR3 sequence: CASSPPQGALVRTEAFF. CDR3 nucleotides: TGTGCCAGCAGCCCCCCACAGGGGGCCTTAGTGAGGACTGAAGCTTTCTTT.

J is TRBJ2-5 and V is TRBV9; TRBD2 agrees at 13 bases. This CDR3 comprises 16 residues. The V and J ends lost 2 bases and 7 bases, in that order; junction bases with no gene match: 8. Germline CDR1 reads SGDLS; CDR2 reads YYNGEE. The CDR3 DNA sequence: TGTGCCAGCAGCGTGGGGACTAGCGGGACGAATCCGACCCAGTACTTC. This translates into CASSVGTSGTNPTQYF.

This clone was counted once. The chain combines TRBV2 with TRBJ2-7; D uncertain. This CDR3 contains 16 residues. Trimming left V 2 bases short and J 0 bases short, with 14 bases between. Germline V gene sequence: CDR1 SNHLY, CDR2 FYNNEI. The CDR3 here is CASSENSASFSYEQYF. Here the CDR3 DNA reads TGTGCCAGCAGTGAAAATTCAGCGTCCTTCTCCTACGAGCAGTACTTC.

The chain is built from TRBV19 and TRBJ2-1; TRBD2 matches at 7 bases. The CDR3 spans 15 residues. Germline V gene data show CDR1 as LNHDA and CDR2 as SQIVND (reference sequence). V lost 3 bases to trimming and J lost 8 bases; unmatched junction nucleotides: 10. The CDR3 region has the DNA TGTGCCAGTAGTATTAGGGAGGGAGTTACCGATGAGCAGTTCTTC. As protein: CASSIREGVTDEQFF.

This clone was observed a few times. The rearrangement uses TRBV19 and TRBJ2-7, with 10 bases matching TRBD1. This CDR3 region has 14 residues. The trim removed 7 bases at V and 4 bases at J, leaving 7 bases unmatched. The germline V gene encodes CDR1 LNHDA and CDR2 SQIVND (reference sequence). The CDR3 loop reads CASKRTGGLYEQYF. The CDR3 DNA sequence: TGTGCCAGTAAAAGGACAGGGGGTCTTTACGAGCAGTACTTC.

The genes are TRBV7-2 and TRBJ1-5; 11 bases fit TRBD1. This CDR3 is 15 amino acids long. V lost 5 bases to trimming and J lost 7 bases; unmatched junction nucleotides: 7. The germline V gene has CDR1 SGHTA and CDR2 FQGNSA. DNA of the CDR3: TGTGCCAGCAGCCCGGACAGGGGGCTAAACCAGCCCCAGCATTTT. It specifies CASSPDRGLNQPQHF.